Each of the 19 T cell receptor beta chains below was sequenced from the same sample in a study of beta chain features in type 1 diabetes. The entirety of the isolated RNA underwent reverse transcription, so expressed TCRB transcripts were sequenced. The protocol was immunoSEQ multiplex PCR, while the TCRdb copy is restricted to in-frame clones and leaves out a portion. The table lists about 900,000 clones, roughly 17% of them singletons. Sequencing was performed on naive CD4+ T cells from blood. Source of these receptors: a woman in her late teens or twenties in good health.

This clone appeared a few times. The chain combines TRBV6-5 with TRBJ2-3; TRBD2 aligns across 10 bases. The germline V gene encodes CDR1 MNHEY and CDR2 SVGAGI. With V trimmed by 4 bases and J by 6 bases, 7 bases remained unmatched. The CDR3 extends over 15 amino acids. The CDR3 sequence: CASSSGAGGGDTQYF. The CDR3 DNA reads TGTGCCAGCAGTTCTGGAGCGGGAGGGGGGGATACGCAGTATTTT.

V usage is TRBV5-4 and J usage is TRBJ2-2, with 10 bases matching TRBD2. Trimming took 0 bases from V and 2 from J; bases not matched to a gene: 7. Germline-derived CDR1 and CDR2 are SGHNT and YYREEE (reference sequence). This CDR3 is built from 18 residues. Here the CDR3 DNA reads TGTGCCAGCAGCTTGGGGGGTAGCGGGAGGATAAACACCGGGGAGCTGTTTTTT. Translating it yields CASSLGGSGRINTGELFF.

The chain combines TRBV7-2 with TRBJ1-5; no clear D gene. Germline CDR1 and CDR2: SGHTA and FQGNSA. Trimming left V 2 bases short and J 7 bases short, with 9 bases between. This CDR3 has 13 amino acids. CDR3 DNA sequence: TGTGCCAGCAGCTTATTCGAGTACCAGCCCCAGCATTTT. Residues: CASSLFEYQPQHF.

V gene TRBV6-1 combines with J gene TRBJ2-5, with 9 bases matching TRBD1. Germline values: CDR1 MNHNS, CDR2 SASEGT. The CDR3 length is 13 residues. With 7 bases clipped from V and 5 bases from J, the junction kept 5 bases outside the gene matches. The CDR3: CASTDRGGETQYF. The CDR3 DNA is TGTGCCAGCACGGACAGGGGAGGGGAGACCCAGTACTTC.

The chain employs TRBV15 and TRBJ2-3; 8 bases map to TRBD1. J gave up 4 bases and V 5 bases, and 5 bases lay outside the gene matches. Germline CDR1 is LNHNV and CDR2 is YYDKDF (reference sequence). The CDR3 covers 14 residues. The CDR3 reads CATSAGQGPDTQYF. In DNA form, the CDR3 reads TGTGCCACCAGCGCCGGACAGGGCCCAGATACGCAGTATTTT.

This clone was counted a few times. The gene calls are TRBV7-9 and TRBJ1-1; the D is unclear. This CDR3 is built from 13 residues. Trimming took off 5 bases at V and 5 bases at J, with 12 bases between the two ends. Looked up from germline, CDR1 is SEHNR and CDR2 is FQNEAQ (reference sequence). CDR3: CASSSTQGTEAFF. For the CDR3, the DNA is TGTGCCAGCAGCAGTACACAAGGAACTGAAGCTTTCTTT.

This rearrangement joins TRBV5-6 to TRBJ2-3; D might be TRBD2 (6 bases). V lost 1 base, J lost 2 bases, and 11 bases lay in between. Germline CDR1 SGHDT, CDR2 YYEEEE. The CDR3 loop spans 15 amino acids. The DNA of the CDR3 is TGTGCCAGCAGCTTGCCTAGCGCGACCACAGATACGCAGTATTTT. Its translation: CASSLPSATTDTQYF.

Only a few counts were recorded for this clone. This sequence joins TRBV5-5 and TRBJ1-2; D perhaps matches TRBD1 (5 bases). Per the germline V gene, CDR1 is SGHKS and CDR2 is YYEKEE (reference sequence). With 1 base removed from V and 2 bases from J, the gap between germline ends came to 6 bases. This CDR3 is 13 amino acids long. The CDR3 sequence is CASSLSGNYGYTF. CDR3 DNA: TGTGCCAGCAGCTTGTCAGGGAACTATGGCTACACCTTC.

This clone was seen a few times. The chain is built from TRBV7-9 and TRBJ1-4; D perhaps matches TRBD1 (5 bases). V lost 2 bases to trimming and J lost 7 bases, with 11 bases between them. The CDR3 covers 14 residues. Germline assignment: CDR1 SEHNR and CDR2 FQNEAQ (reference sequence). The DNA of the CDR3 is TGTGCCAGCAGCTTACTAAGGGACGGTGAAAAACTGTTTTTT. It translates to CASSLLRDGEKLFF.

This clone was seen a handful of times. This chain links TRBV7-3 with TRBJ2-2; 7 nucleotides match TRBD1. Trimming removed 3 bases from V and 0 bases from J; junction bases left unmatched: 4. CDR1 and CDR2 from the germline V gene are SGHTA and FQGTGA. The CDR3 is 16 amino acids. CDR3 sequence (DNA): TGTGCCAGCAGCTTTTCCGGGACAGCGAACACCGGGGAGCTGTTTTTT. The encoded protein is CASSFSGTANTGELFF. Combining the CDR3 with reference TRBV7-3 and TRBJ2-2 gives the whole variable domain GAGVSQTPSNKVTEKGKYVELRCDPISGHTALYWYRQSLGQGPEFLIYFQGTGAADDSGLPNDRFFAVRPEGSVSTLKIQRTERGDSAVYLCASSFSGTANTGELFFGEGSRLTVL.

As to this clone: In the same sample, other DNA sequences code for this CDR3. The chain carries TRBV7-2 and TRBJ2-3; D uncertain. In germline, CDR1 is SGHTA, CDR2 FQGNSA. This CDR3 is 14 amino acids long. Trimming removed 4 bases at V and 2 bases at J, with 10 bases between. CDR3 amino acids: CASSSRRATDTQYF. CDR3 nucleotides: TGTGCCAGCAGCTCCCGAAGGGCCACAGATACGCAGTATTTT.

This clone has more than one count but fewer than ten. The rearrangement links TRBV5-8 to TRBJ2-6; 7 nucleotides align to TRBD1. Per the germline V gene, CDR1 is SGHTS and CDR2 is YDEGEE. The junction had 3 bases not matched to a gene; V was cut back by 2 bases and J by 4 bases. This CDR3 is built from 15 residues. CDR3 sequence reads: CASSFKGAGANVLTF. The DNA of the CDR3 is TGTGCCAGCAGCTTCAAGGGGGCAGGGGCCAACGTCCTGACTTTC.

The CDR3 DNA is TGTGCCAGCAGCCTTAGTGGGCTAGCGGGAGTTGGTGAGCAGTTCTTC. It is translated as CASSLSGLAGVGEQFF. The chain couples TRBV7-9 to TRBJ2-1; 10 nucleotides align to TRBD2. CDR3 size: 16 residues. V trimming: 5 bases; J trimming: 9 bases; junction bases outside the gene matches: 13. From germline, CDR1 is SEHNR and CDR2 FQNEAQ (reference sequence).

This clone was seen a few times. V and J are TRBV4-1 and TRBJ2-7; TRBD1 is a possible D gene (5 bases). Trimming pared 0 bases from V and 2 bases from J, leaving 17 bases between. Germline assignment: CDR1 MGHRA and CDR2 YSYEKL. CDR3 size: 17 residues. The CDR3 coding sequence is TGCGCCAGCAGCCAAGATCGGGCCTCAGGGCCGACCTACGAGCAGTACTTC. Its translation is CASSQDRASGPTYEQYF.

The J gene is TRBJ2-1, the V gene TRBV7-2; D is ambiguous. Looked up from germline, CDR1 is SGHTA and CDR2 is FQGNSA. CDR3 length: 14 amino acids. V was clipped by 2 bases and J by 5 bases, with 10 bases between them. The CDR3 protein is CASSLSLSNNEQFF. The CDR3 DNA sequence: TGTGCCAGCAGCTTATCGTTGTCGAACAATGAGCAGTTCTTC.

This clone showed up many times. The same CDR3 can be traced to other DNA sequences in this sample. This chain connects TRBV18 to TRBJ2-5, with D unresolved. The CDR3 spans 11 residues. Per germline, CDR1 KGHSH and CDR2 LQKENI. Trimming removed 1 base from V and 3 bases from J, with 0 bases in between. In DNA form, the CDR3 reads TGTGCCAGCTCACCACAAGAGACCCAGTACTTC. Protein: CASSPQETQYF.

The chain joins TRBV5-1 to TRBJ2-2, with D possibly being TRBD1 (6 bases). Trimming took 0 bases from V and 1 from J, leaving 10 bases between them. Germline V gene lookup returns CDR1 SGHRS and CDR2 YFSETQ. The CDR3 is 16 residues long. CDR3 sequence: CASSLALTGNTGELFF. The CDR3 coding sequence is TGCGCCAGCAGCTTGGCTCTGACAGGGAACACCGGGGAGCTGTTTTTT.

The chain uses TRBV6-5 and TRBJ2-7, with D possibly TRBD1 on 5 matching bases. Germline V gives CDR1 MNHEY, CDR2 SVGAGI. Deletions cut 4 bases from V and 2 bases from J, with 15 bases between. This CDR3 has 15 amino acids. The CDR3 bases are TGTGCCAGCAGTTCACAGGTTGGCTTTACCTACGAGCAGTACTTC. This sequence encodes CASSSQVGFTYEQYF.

This clone occurred a few times. This chain links TRBV10-2 with TRBJ2-5, with D hard to call. Germline values: CDR1 WSHSY, CDR2 SAAADI. The CDR3 contains 13 residues. Trimming pared 5 bases from V and 1 base from J, leaving 8 bases between. The CDR3 reads CASSPSAQETQYF. CDR3 nucleotides: TGCGCCAGCAGTCCCTCGGCCCAAGAGACCCAGTACTTC.